This paragraph reports one T cell receptor (beta chain). The V and J ends lost 7 bases and 5 bases, in that order; junction bases with no gene match: 16. Germline CDR1 reads MDHEN; CDR2 reads SYDVKM. The CDR3 covers 17 residues. This record belongs to a study of OX40 agonist ivuxolimab in advanced cancers. The wider study: The study enrolled dose-escalation patients with hepatocellular carcinoma, melanoma, renal cell or head and neck cancer. Three patients showed partial responses: one hepatocellular carcinoma and two cutaneous melanoma cases.

Generated by immunoSEQ multiplex PCR, the TCRdb table keeps only in-frame clones and is missing some. Of almost 90,000 clones in the sample, approximately 91% are singletons; the top ten hold approximately 0.7%. The source is an adult with an advanced solid tumor such as melanoma, head and neck, liver or kidney cancer. The sample in question was CD4+ or CD8+ T cells sorted from blood, obtained in a trial of the OX40 agonist ivuxolimab. V is TRBV28 and J is TRBJ2-5, with TRBD2 matching 10 bases. The CDR3, as DNA: TGTGCCAGCAACCCTTCTAAAGCGGGAGGGCCCCCTGAGACCCAGTACTTC. This translates into CASNPSKAGGPPETQYF.